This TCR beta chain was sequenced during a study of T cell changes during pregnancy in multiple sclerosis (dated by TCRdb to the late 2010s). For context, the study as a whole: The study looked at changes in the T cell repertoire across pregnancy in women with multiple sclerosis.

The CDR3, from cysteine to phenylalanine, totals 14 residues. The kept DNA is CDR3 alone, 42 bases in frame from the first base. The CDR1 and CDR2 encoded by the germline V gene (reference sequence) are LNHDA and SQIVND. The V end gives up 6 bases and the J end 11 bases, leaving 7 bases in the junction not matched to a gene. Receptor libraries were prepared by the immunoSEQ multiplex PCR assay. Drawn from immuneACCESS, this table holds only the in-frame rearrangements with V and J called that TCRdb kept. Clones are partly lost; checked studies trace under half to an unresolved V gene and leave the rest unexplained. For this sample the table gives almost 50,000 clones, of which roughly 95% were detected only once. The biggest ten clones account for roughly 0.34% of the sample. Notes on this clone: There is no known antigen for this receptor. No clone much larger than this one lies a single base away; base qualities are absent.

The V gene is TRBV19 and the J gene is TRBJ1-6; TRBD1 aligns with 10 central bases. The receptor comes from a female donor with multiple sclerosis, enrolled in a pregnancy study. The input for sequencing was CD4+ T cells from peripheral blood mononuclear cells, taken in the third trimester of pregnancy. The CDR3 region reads CASSQTGGMAPLHF. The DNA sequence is TGTGCCAGTAGCCAGACAGGGGGCATGGCACCCCTCCACTTT. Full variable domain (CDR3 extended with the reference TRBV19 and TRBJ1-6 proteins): DGGITQSPKYLFRKEGQNVTLSCEQNLNHDAMYWYRQDPGQGLRLIYYSQIVNDFQKGDIAEGYSVSREKKESFPLTVTSAQKNPTAFYLCASSQTGGMAPLHFGNGTRLTVT.